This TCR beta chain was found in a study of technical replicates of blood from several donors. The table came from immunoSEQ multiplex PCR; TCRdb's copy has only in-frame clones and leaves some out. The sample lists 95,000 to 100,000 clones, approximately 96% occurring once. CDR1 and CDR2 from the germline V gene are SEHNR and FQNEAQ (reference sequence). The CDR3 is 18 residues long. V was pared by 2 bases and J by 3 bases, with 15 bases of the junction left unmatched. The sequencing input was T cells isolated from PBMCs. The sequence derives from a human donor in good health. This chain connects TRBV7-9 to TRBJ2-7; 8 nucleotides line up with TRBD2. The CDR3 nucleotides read TGTGCCAGCAGCTTATTTGTACTAGCGGAACTCTTAAACTACGAGCAGTACTTC. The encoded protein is CASSLFVLAELLNYEQYF.